This TCR beta chain is drawn from a study of OX40 agonist ivuxolimab in advanced cancers. About the study: Participants averaged approximately 65 years of age (range roughly 23 to 85) and were under 90% male. Study-level findings and limits: Also present in some nonresponders was a low level of normalized T-cell clonal expansion.

Clones were read by immunoSEQ multiplex PCR, and TCRdb kept only the in-frame ones, dropping some. This table holds 70,000 or so clones, under 90% found once. Comment on this clone: Its antigen is unknown.

The CDR3 is 13 residues long. Germline CDR1 and CDR2: SGHAT and FQNNGV. V was cut by 4 bases and J by 2 bases, with 9 bases left in between. The clonotype comes from an adult with an advanced solid tumor such as melanoma, head and neck, liver or kidney cancer. Source: CD4+ or CD8+ T cells sorted from blood, taken in a trial of the OX40 agonist ivuxolimab. The V call is TRBV11-2, the J call TRBJ2-7; D unresolved. The CDR3: CASSSEPTYEQYF. CDR3 nucleotides: TGTGCCAGCAGCTCAGAACCCACCTACGAGCAGTACTTC.